Listed here are 20 T cell receptor beta chains from one sample, sequenced in a study of blood T cell repertoires in COVID-19. TCRdb's copy holds only in-frame clones and misses some; the assay was immunoSEQ multiplex PCR. The data hold over 200,000 clones, with about 87% observed a single time. The specimen sequenced was peripheral blood. Source of these receptors: a young man with COVID-19, enrolled during active disease.

This clone was observed a single time. This sequence joins TRBV5-4 and TRBJ1-1, with TRBD1 as a possible D gene (6 bases). Germline-derived CDR1 and CDR2 are SGHNT and YYREEE (reference sequence). Trimming removed 3 bases at V and 8 bases at J, with 11 bases between. The CDR3 runs to 12 residues. CDR3 DNA sequence: TGTGCCAGCAGCTCCGACAGGAGAGAAGCTTTCTTT. Amino acids: CASSSDRREAFF.

This chain connects TRBV3-1 (or the pseudogene TRBV3-2) to TRBJ2-2; possibly TRBD1 for D (5 bases). V gave up 2 bases and J gave up 2 bases, with 9 bases separating them. The CDR3 runs to 15 residues. From germline, CDR1 is LGHDT and CDR2 YNNKEL (reference sequence). CDR3 sequence: CASSQIRVNTGELFF. The CDR3 nucleotides are TGTGCCAGCAGCCAAATCAGGGTCAACACCGGGGAGCTGTTTTTT.

The chain is built from TRBV7-3 and TRBJ2-1; D not certain. V was shortened by 5 bases and J by 1 base, with 12 bases between the two germline ends. CDR1 is SGHTA and CDR2 is FQGTGA in the germline V gene. The CDR3 contains 15 residues. CDR3 loop: CASSPLTGSYNEQFF. CDR3 in DNA: TGTGCCAGCAGCCCCCTCACTGGTTCCTACAATGAGCAGTTCTTC. The variable domain in full, with the rest retrieved from reference TRBV7-3 and TRBJ2-1, is GAGVSQTPSNKVTEKGKYVELRCDPISGHTALYWYRQSLGQGPEFLIYFQGTGAADDSGLPNDRFFAVRPEGSVSTLKIQRTERGDSAVYLCASSPLTGSYNEQFFGPGTRLTVL.

This chain links TRBV19 with TRBJ2-7, with D maybe TRBD2 (5 bases). Germline V gene sequence: CDR1 LNHDA, CDR2 SQIVND (reference sequence). This CDR3 has 15 residues. Trimming stripped 7 bases from V and 3 bases from J, with 19 bases between. Here the CDR3 DNA reads TGTGCCAGTACCTCAAAGGCGGTAAGCGGCTACGAGCAGTACTTC. The encoded protein is CASTSKAVSGYEQYF. Full variable domain (missing parts from reference TRBV19 and TRBJ2-7): DGGITQSPKYLFRKEGQNVTLSCEQNLNHDAMYWYRQDPGQGLRLIYYSQIVNDFQKGDIAEGYSVSREKKESFPLTVTSAQKNPTAFYLCASTSKAVSGYEQYFGPGTRLTVT.

There are a few counts of this clone. An end of the junction differs from the germline gene, which may be a read error. The chain has TRBV5-8 and TRBJ2-2; 7 positions agree with TRBD1. The V gene's germline CDR1 is SGHTS and CDR2 YDEGEE. CDR3 length: 16 amino acids. CDR3 residues: CASTLQWDRNTGELFF. The DNA of the CDR3 is TGTGCCAGCACCTTGCAATGGGACAGAAACACCGGGGAGCTGTTTTTT. The full variable domain, its missing parts supplied by reference TRBV5-8 and TRBJ2-2, is EAGVTQSPTHLIKTRGQQATLRCSPISGHTSVYWYQQALGLGLQFLLWYDEGEERNRGNFPPRFSGRQFPNYSSELNVNALELEDSALYLCASTLQWDRNTGELFFGEGSRLTVL.

The chain carries TRBV5-1 and TRBJ2-7; D possibly corresponds to TRBD2 (6 bases). Looked up from germline, CDR1 is SGHRS and CDR2 is YFSETQ. The V gene lost 4 bases and the J gene lost 2 bases, with 16 bases spanning the gap. The CDR3 contains 15 residues. DNA of the CDR3: TGCGCCAGCAGCCCGGGACTCCTGAGTACCTACGAGCAGTACTTC. Protein sequence: CASSPGLLSTYEQYF.

The V gene is TRBV5-1, the J gene TRBJ2-3; 8 bases are shared with TRBD1. Looked up from germline, CDR1 is SGHRS and CDR2 is YFSETQ. The CDR3 runs to 17 residues. Trimming removed 2 bases from V and 0 bases from J; junction bases left unmatched: 8. In nucleotides, the CDR3 is TGCGCCAGCAGCTTTTCAGGGGGCTTAACTAGCACAGATACGCAGTATTTT. Protein sequence: CASSFSGGLTSTDTQYF.

The chain has TRBV18 and TRBJ1-4, with D possibly TRBD1 on 5 matching bases. The V and J ends lost 0 bases and 9 bases respectively, with 11 bases between them. CDR1 and CDR2 from the germline V gene are KGHSH and LQKENI. The CDR3 is 14 amino acids. CDR3 DNA sequence: TGTGCCAGCTCACCACCCGCCGACAGAAAAAAACTGTTTTTT. This encodes CASSPPADRKKLFF.

V usage is TRBV7-2 and J usage is TRBJ2-1, with 9 bases lining up with TRBD2. The CDR3 totals 15 residues. The germline gives CDR1 SGHTA, CDR2 FQGNSA. With V trimmed by 2 bases and J by 8 bases, 7 bases remained unmatched. The CDR3 sequence is CASSLRAGGPDEQFF. CDR3 bases: TGTGCCAGCAGCTTACGGGCGGGGGGGCCAGATGAGCAGTTCTTC.

The chain couples TRBV29-1 to TRBJ2-7; D is perhaps TRBD1 (7 bases). In germline, CDR1 is SQVTM, CDR2 ANQGSEA. V shed 4 bases and J shed 3 bases, with 10 bases lying between them. This CDR3 is 12 amino acids long. Here the CDR3 reads CSVAQGGYEQYF. CDR3 bases: TGCAGCGTTGCCCAGGGGGGCTACGAGCAGTACTTC.

The chain employs TRBV9 and TRBJ1-2; D call uncertain. The germline V gene encodes CDR1 SGDLS and CDR2 YYNGEE. Trimming shortened V by 0 bases and J by 3 bases, and 9 bases separated the two germline ends. The length of the CDR3 is 14 residues. The chain's CDR3 is CASSVAQSHYGYTF. DNA of the CDR3: TGTGCCAGCAGCGTAGCTCAGTCCCACTATGGCTACACCTTC.

The rearrangement joins TRBV6-5 to TRBJ1-1; D is uncertain. This CDR3 contains 14 residues. The V gene lost 2 bases and the J gene lost 3 bases, with 10 bases spanning the gap. Germline lookup yields CDR1 MNHEY and CDR2 SVGAGI. The CDR3 nucleotides are TGTGCCAGCAGTTACGCGACACTCGACACTGAAGCTTTCTTT. As protein: CASSYATLDTEAFF.

V and J are TRBV19 and TRBJ1-5, with unresolved D. The germline gives CDR1 LNHDA, CDR2 SQIVND (reference sequence). Trimming removed 1 base at V and 3 bases at J, with 10 bases between. The CDR3 has 15 residues. CDR3 in DNA: TGTGCCAGTAGTATAGTAGCTCAGTTCAATCAGCCCCAGCATTTT. It yields the protein CASSIVAQFNQPQHF.

This clone was seen only once. This rearrangement joins TRBV19 to TRBJ2-2, with TRBD1 identical over 9 bases. Germline trimming cut 6 bases from V and 5 bases from J; bases unmatched to any gene: 4. The CDR3 spans 14 residues. Germline V gene data show CDR1 as LNHDA and CDR2 as SQIVND (reference sequence). The chain's CDR3 is CASRGTGTTGELFF. CDR3 bases: TGTGCCAGTAGGGGGACAGGGACGACCGGGGAGCTGTTTTTT.

V and J are TRBV7-3 and TRBJ2-1; 7 positions agree with TRBD1. Germline loops: CDR1 SGHTA, CDR2 FQGTGA. The CDR3 is 15 residues long. J gave up 6 bases and V 5 bases, and 10 bases lay outside the gene matches. The CDR3 protein is CASSQAWDSGNEQFF. The DNA of the CDR3 is TGTGCCAGCAGCCAAGCTTGGGACAGCGGCAATGAGCAGTTCTTC.

Here the CDR3 DNA reads TGTGCCAGCAGCCAGGGGGGGAATCAGCCCCAGCATTTT. Translation: CASSQGGNQPQHF. The V call is TRBV7-8, the J call TRBJ1-5, with 7 nucleotides matching TRBD1. This CDR3 has 13 residues. Germline V gene sequence: CDR1 SGHVS, CDR2 FQNEAQ. V shed 5 bases, J shed 4 bases, and the junction held 2 bases outside the gene matches.

This clone was observed a few times. The V and J genes are TRBV7-2 and TRBJ2-7; D is uncertain. CDR3 length: 11 amino acids. Between the trimmed V and J ends, which lost 3 bases and 3 bases, there was a span of 3 bases. The germline V gene encodes CDR1 SGHTA and CDR2 FQGNSA. CDR3 sequence (DNA): TGTGCCAGCAGCTTCTTCTACGAGCAGTACTTC. Protein sequence: CASSFFYEQYF.

V is TRBV7-2 and J is TRBJ1-1; tentative D call: TRBD1 (6 bases). The V end was cut by 3 bases, the J end by 0 bases, with 11 bases between. Per the germline V gene, CDR1 is SGHTA and CDR2 is FQGNSA. This CDR3 is 15 amino acids long. Here the CDR3 reads CASSFRTDLNTEAFF. DNA for the CDR3: TGTGCCAGCAGCTTTAGGACAGACTTGAACACTGAAGCTTTCTTT.

The V gene is TRBV6-5, the J gene TRBJ2-7; 11 bases match TRBD1. The CDR3 length is 13 residues. Germline assignment: CDR1 MNHEY and CDR2 SVGAGI. V was pared by 6 bases and J by 5 bases, with 3 bases of the junction left unmatched. The CDR3 DNA reads as TGTGCCAGCAGCGGACAGGGGGCCCACGAGCAGTACTTC. Protein sequence: CASSGQGAHEQYF.

This chain uses TRBV27 with TRBJ2-3, with 8 bases fitting TRBD2. With V trimmed by 0 bases and J by 4 bases, 12 bases remained unmatched. Germline assignment: CDR1 MNHEY and CDR2 SMNVEV (reference sequence). CDR3 length equals 18 residues. The chain's CDR3 is CASSLSMGAGGAADTQYF. As DNA, the CDR3 is TGTGCCAGCAGTTTATCGATGGGGGCGGGGGGCGCCGCAGATACGCAGTATTTT.